The next 22 T cell receptor beta chains were all read from a single sample in a study of CD8 T cells in ankylosing spondylitis. Study-wide findings and caveats: Ankylosing spondylitis blood seemed to carry a telltale TCR beta motif made of roughly eight highly homologous variants.

The antigens of these receptors remain unknown. TCRdb re-called the 5' RACE reads through MiXCR, storing one row per CDR3 protein. The sample holds over 450,000 distinct CDR3 sequences, 9.5% to 15% seen once. The source material was blood, either unsorted or a sorted T cell fraction (not recorded which). These receptors originate from a male donor with ankylosing spondylitis.

The sample holds a few counts of this clonotype. This chain uses TRBV7-9 with TRBJ2-2; 10 bases agree with TRBD1. Per the germline V gene, CDR1 is SEHNR and CDR2 is FQNEAQ (reference sequence). The length of the CDR3 is 15 residues. After removal of 6 bases from V and 3 bases from J, the junction contained 4 bases not matched to a gene. This CDR3 reads CASRGGTGDTGELFF. In DNA form, the CDR3 reads TGTGCCAGCAGGGGCGGGACAGGGGACACCGGGGAGCTGTTTTTT.

This clonotype was counted at least ten times. J is TRBJ2-5 and V is TRBV5-1; a possible D gene is TRBD2 (6 bases). V shed 6 bases and J shed 4 bases, with 19 bases lying between them. Germline values: CDR1 SGHRS, CDR2 YFSETQ. This CDR3 spans 15 amino acids. CDR3 nucleotide sequence: TGCGCCAGCACAGGAACGGGAGCTAGGACAGAGACCCAGTACTTC. As protein: CASTGTGARTETQYF.

The genes are TRBV6-4 and TRBJ1-5; no clear D. Germline V gene sequence: CDR1 MRHNA, CDR2 SNTAGT. This CDR3 has 13 amino acids. V was shortened by 2 bases and J by 9 bases, with 11 bases between the two germline ends. The CDR3 sequence is CASSDTIIWPQHF. CDR3 bases: TGTGCCAGCAGTGACACTATTATCTGGCCCCAGCATTTT.

The V gene is TRBV25-1, the J gene TRBJ2-7, with D hard to call. V dropped 1 base and J dropped 5 bases, with 15 bases sitting between them. The CDR3 loop spans 15 amino acids. Per the germline V gene, CDR1 is MGHDK and CDR2 is SYGVNS. The CDR3 nucleotides read TGTGCCAGCAGTGAATTAGGGAAGGGTCGAAACGAGCAGTACGTC. Protein: CASSELGKGRNEQYV.

This chain connects TRBV3-1 to TRBJ2-3, with 7 bases lining up with TRBD1. This CDR3 spans 15 amino acids. V trimming: 2 bases; J trimming: 0 bases; junction bases outside the gene matches: 2. Germline V CDR1 and CDR2: LGHDT, YNNKEL (reference sequence). CDR3 sequence: CASSQPGQSTDTQYF. In DNA, the CDR3 is TGTGCCAGCAGCCAACCGGGACAGAGCACAGATACGCAGTATTTT.

This clonotype was recorded many times. V is TRBV7-2 and J is TRBJ2-7; the match to TRBD2 covers 9 bases. This CDR3 is 16 amino acids long. The V segment lost 4 bases and the J segment 1 base; nucleotides outside the gene matches: 8. The germline V gene has CDR1 SGHTA and CDR2 FQGNSA. The CDR3 DNA is TGTGCCAGCAGCTCCAATAGCGGGAGTGGTTCCTACGAGCAGTACTTC. Translating gives CASSSNSGSGSYEQYF. The whole variable domain, filled in from reference TRBV7-2 and TRBJ2-7, reads GAGVSQSPSNKVTEKGKDVELRCDPISGHTALYWYRQSLGQGLEFLIYFQGNSAPDKSGLPSDRFSAERTGGSVSTLTIQRTQQEDSAVYLCASSSNSGSGSYEQYFGPGTRLTVT.

A few counts support this clonotype. The chain recombines TRBV20-1 with TRBJ1-1; D remains ambiguous. V gave up 5 bases and J gave up 9 bases, with 7 bases separating them. The CDR3 consists of 9 residues. Germline-derived CDR1 and CDR2 are DFQATT and SNEGSKA (reference sequence). CDR3 nucleotide sequence: TGCAGTGCTGGATCCAAAGCTTTCTTT. It codes for CSAGSKAFF.

The V call is TRBV15, the J call TRBJ2-2, with D maybe TRBD1 (5 bases). Trimming cost V 6 bases and J 3 bases, with 11 bases left between them. The CDR3 length is 14 residues. Germline values: CDR1 LNHNV, CDR2 YYDKDF (reference sequence). The CDR3 coding sequence is TGTGCCACCAGTGGGCGACAGCACACCGGGGAGCTGTTTTTT. Its protein product is CATSGRQHTGELFF.

This clonotype was counted only a few times. The chain combines TRBV11-2 with TRBJ2-7; D might be TRBD2 (5 bases). This CDR3 spans 14 amino acids. Germline V gene lookup returns CDR1 SGHAT and CDR2 FQNNGV. Trimming pared 4 bases from V and 2 bases from J, leaving 12 bases between. CDR3 DNA: TGTGCCAGCAGCTATGGAGGCCCAACCTACGAGCAGTACGTC. Protein: CASSYGGPTYEQYV.

The rearrangement uses TRBV5-1 and TRBJ1-2, with a weak D call TRBD1 (6 bases). Trimming removed 4 bases from V and 2 bases from J, with 12 bases in between. The CDR3 consists of 14 residues. The germline V gene has CDR1 SGHRS and CDR2 YFSETQ. CDR3 DNA sequence: TGCGCCAGCAGCCCCGGGGGCGCCAACTATGGCTACACCTTC. Translated, it gives CASSPGGANYGYTF.

This clonotype occurred a few times. The rearrangement uses TRBV5-1 and TRBJ1-1, with a weak D call TRBD1 (5 bases). Deletions cut 0 bases from V and 0 bases from J, with 9 bases between. Germline lookup yields CDR1 SGHRS and CDR2 YFSETQ. CDR3 length: 15 residues. CDR3 sequence: CASSLAGDMNTEAFF. CDR3 coding DNA: TGCGCCAGCAGCTTGGCGGGGGATATGAACACTGAAGCTTTCTTT.

This clonotype turned up a few times. The chain is built from TRBV9 and TRBJ2-1; D is perhaps TRBD2 (6 bases). V lost 0 bases and J 2 bases, leaving 9 bases between the germline ends. Looked up from germline, CDR1 is SGDLS and CDR2 is YYNGEE. The CDR3 totals 15 residues. As DNA, the CDR3 is TGTGCCAGCAGCGTAGGAGGGAGGACCTACAATGAGCAGTTCTTC. Amino acid sequence: CASSVGGRTYNEQFF.

V and J are TRBV25-1 and TRBJ1-5; D might be TRBD1 (5 bases). The CDR3 consists of 17 residues. The V end was cut by 7 bases, the J end by 4 bases, with 23 bases between. Germline loops: CDR1 MGHDK, CDR2 SYGVNS. CDR3 sequence: CASTALWGAGRNQPQHF. The CDR3 DNA sequence: TGTGCCAGCACCGCTCTTTGGGGCGCCGGACGGAATCAGCCCCAGCATTTT.

This chain joins TRBV3-1 and TRBJ2-1; 7 bases line up with TRBD2. V was pared by 2 bases and J by 7 bases, with 5 bases of the junction left unmatched. Germline assignment: CDR1 LGHDT and CDR2 YNNKEL (reference sequence). This CDR3 has 14 residues. The CDR3 region is CASSQNVLANEQFF. CDR3 bases: TGTGCCAGCAGCCAAAACGTACTAGCGAATGAGCAGTTCTTC.

In this sample, this clonotype turned up a few times. The J gene is TRBJ1-2, the V gene TRBV4-1; D possibly corresponds to TRBD1 (6 bases). The CDR3 extends over 15 amino acids. V dropped 2 bases and J dropped 6 bases, with 16 bases sitting between them. From germline, CDR1 is MGHRA and CDR2 YSYEKL. The CDR3 here is CASSQKRGKEHGYTF. The CDR3 DNA sequence: TGCGCCAGCAGCCAAAAGAGGGGGAAAGAGCATGGCTACACCTTC.

This clonotype was found a few times. The chain carries TRBV12-3 or TRBV12-4 and TRBJ2-5, with 11 positions matching TRBD1. This CDR3 has 13 amino acids. J gave up 7 bases and V 7 bases, and 5 bases lay outside the gene matches. CDR3 DNA sequence: TGTGCCAGCATCGGGACAGGGGGGACGACCCAGTACTTC. Encoded protein: CASIGTGGTTQYF.

The V call is TRBV11-2, the J call TRBJ2-5; 8 nucleotides agree with TRBD1. Germline V gene data show CDR1 as SGHAT and CDR2 as FQNNGV. J lost 5 bases, V lost 5 bases, and 7 bases had no gene match. CDR3 length equals 14 residues. DNA of the CDR3: TGTGCCAGCAGCCCGGGACAGGTCGAGGAGACCCAGTACTTC. Encoded protein: CASSPGQVEETQYF.

The genes are TRBV7-6 and TRBJ1-2; D unresolved. The CDR3 covers 15 residues. The V gene lost 2 bases and the J gene lost 0 bases, with 10 bases spanning the gap. Per the germline V gene, CDR1 is SGHVS and CDR2 is FNYEAQ. The CDR3 region has the DNA TGTGCCAGCAGCTTAAGGGCCGTAGCTAACTATGGCTACACCTTC. This translates into CASSLRAVANYGYTF.

The chain employs TRBV7-9 and TRBJ1-5; no clear D gene. Trimming pared 5 bases from V and 3 bases from J, leaving 11 bases between. Germline CDR1 SEHNR, CDR2 FQNEAQ (reference sequence). This CDR3 is built from 14 residues. CDR3 DNA sequence: TGTGCCAGCAGCCGAGACGGAGACAATCAGCCCCAGCATTTT. It specifies CASSRDGDNQPQHF.

This clonotype was found many times. The chain has TRBV7-9 and TRBJ1-2, with a weak D call TRBD1 (6 bases). Germline CDR1 SEHNR, CDR2 FQNEAQ (reference sequence). The CDR3 length is 12 residues. Trimming pared 5 bases from V and 12 bases from J, leaving 16 bases between. The CDR3, as DNA: TGTGCCAGCAGCGCCGCCACAGGGAAGAACACCTTC. Its protein is CASSAATGKNTF.

CDR3: CASSTGLAGGSEQYF. Written as DNA, the CDR3 is TGCGCCAGCAGCACCGGACTAGCGGGAGGGAGCGAGCAGTACTTC. V and J are TRBV5-1 and TRBJ2-7, with TRBD2 identical over 15 bases. Germline V lookup: CDR1 SGHRS, CDR2 YFSETQ. The CDR3 runs 15 residues. V lost 4 bases and J lost 6; bases outside the gene matches: 5.

This clonotype occurred many times. The chain couples TRBV4-1 to TRBJ2-1, with D uncertain. The germline gives CDR1 MGHRA, CDR2 YSYEKL. V dropped 4 bases and J dropped 7 bases, with 11 bases sitting between them. The CDR3 totals 13 residues. In DNA form, the CDR3 reads TGCGCCAGCAGCCTCTCGACTGGGAATGAGCAGTTCTTC. It yields the protein CASSLSTGNEQFF.